This note documents a single T cell receptor beta chain sequence. Its target antigen remains unknown. No qualities accompany the bases; no much larger clone lies one base away. The record originates from a study of blood T cells in healthy people across ages (dated by TCRdb to between 2014 and 2017). General notes on the study: Template switching captured roughly one uniquely barcoded TCR beta cDNA molecule per two T cells in model experiments. Age-related changes in TCR beta repertoire diversity were measured in the study by deep sequencing normalized with unique cDNA molecular identifiers. Donors were grouped into four age groups: young (average approximately 15 years), middle-aged (under 40), aged (about 60) and long-lived (around 82). The study analyzed two additional independent replicas of 1 million unique cDNA reads from the same blood draw for two donors, one aged 18 to 29 and one aged 80 or older.

The donors were some 39 Caucasian individuals from Russia, aged roughly 6 to 100 years, who were systemically healthy. About 10 milliliters of peripheral blood were drawn from each donor into EDTA-treated Vacutainer tubes. Ficoll-Paque density-gradient centrifugation was used to isolate PBMCs, with at least 6.5 million per sample. Total RNA, at least 6 micrograms per sample, was extracted from PBMCs with Trizol reagent. Naive CD45RAhigh/CD27high T cell percentages were measured by flow cytometry on a PBMC aliquot from every donor. Library preparation was by 5' RACE. The run used an Illumina HiSeq 2500. A second PCR of roughly 7 to 12 cycles was run with a J-beta primer mix and a sample-barcoded 5' primer. A template-switch 5' adaptor carrying 12 random nucleotides introduced a unique molecular identifier onto each TCR beta cDNA molecule. Each sample yielded at least 2.5 million CDR3-containing paired-end reads. First-strand cDNA was synthesized from all RNA with the Mint cDNA synthesis kit, primed by a TRBC-specific oligonucleotide. Following uracil-DNA glycosylase treatment, a first 18-cycle PCR with universal primers M1SS and BC2_uni_R was performed on all cDNA. As for how the authors treated the data: For normalization, 1 million high-quality reads, each with a distinct molecular identifier, were randomly selected from each sample. Reads with shared molecular identifiers were discarded instead of being binned into consensus sequences. CDR3 identification, clonotype clustering and error correction used MiTCR with a Q25 quality threshold and the strictest error-elimination algorithm. A nonparametric unseen species model with Euler transformation was used to estimate a lower bound on total TCR beta diversity. In-frame beta chains were kept once TCRdb had trimmed the public reads at Q25 with fastp and called clones with MiXCR. Each entry is one CDR3 protein sequence, shown with its most common DNA and genes. For this entry, the V and J calls and clone size follow TCRdb and not the study's own pipeline. Recorded for this sample are roughly 800,000 distinct CDR3 sequences; around a quarter of them occurred a single time. In total, the top ten clones hold 8% to 10% of the sample.

Trimming removed 1 base from V and 2 bases from J, leaving 6 bases between the germline ends. Sequences SQVTM (CDR1) and ANQGSEA (CDR2) are obtained from the germline V gene. The CDR3 sequence holds 14 residues, the cysteine and phenylalanine included. Left in the record is the CDR3 DNA by itself, 42 bases read in frame from the first base. The study at large found these results: Compared with the aged group, the long-lived group had more naive CD4+ T cells, fewer expanded clones and increased TCR diversity, a pattern suggesting age selection. Donor CMV infection status was unknown, potentially confounding age-related changes in expanded clonotypes. As age increased, observed TCR beta diversity per million T cells dropped in a roughly linear way, and a significant reduction was already evident by age 40. Bulk unsorted PBMC profiling prevented conclusive comparison of naive and antigen-experienced compartments. A strong correlation was found between observed TCR beta diversity and the percentage of naive T cells measured by flow cytometry. Estimates of total diversity based on one million sequenced T cells were considered lower bounds and underestimates.

The same data also contributed to another study, on T cells of mothers and their children. According to the second study: Nine systemically healthy Caucasian individuals, comprising three mothers and their six children, were included as donors. cDNA synthesis consumed the entire amount of extracted RNA, loaded at approximately 1.6 ug RNA in each 15 ul reaction. Sample barcodes and 2-4 random nucleotides were added via the M1S primer in the second PCR. More than 8.5 million TCR beta CDR3 reads were obtained from each mother, and some 3 million reads were obtained from each child. In both related and unrelated pairs, thymic selection shapes the output of TCR recombination in a similar way, with inherited differences having only a minor effect. Related mother-child pairs always showed normalized repertoire overlap that was slightly higher than in unrelated mother-child pairs, though the difference was never significant. No persistent microchimeric T cell clones were detected, at a sensitivity of roughly 93 clones per million clonotypes. Deep NGS was used in the study to compare the TCR beta repertoires of mothers and children and to look for features that separate related mother-child pairs from unrelated individuals. On average, the children were approximately 11 +/- 4 years old, while the mothers were approximately 41 +/- 4 years old. Libraries were sequenced on Illumina HiSeq 2000 with 100+100 nt paired-end reads after adapter ligation with NEBNext reagents. To prevent cross-contamination, the mother and child libraries were prepared one month apart and sequenced in separate runs. For each donor, somewhere between about 450,000 and 2,100,000 distinct TCR beta clonotypes were identified. Naive TCR beta clonotypes were estimated from low-frequency clonotypes matched to each donor's FACS-determined naive share, without sorting.

What was sequenced was blood. The chain joins TRBV29-1 to TRBJ2-6; no D gene call is confident. The TCR was taken from a boy aged 5-17 years in good health. The sequenced DNA is TGCAGCGTTGAAGGGGAAACTGGGGCCAACGTCCTGACTTTC. It encodes CSVEGETGANVLTF. Here the CDR3 is joined to the reference TRBV29-1 and TRBJ2-6 genes, and the full variable domain is: SAVISQKPSRDICQRGTSLTIQCQVDSQVTMMFWYRQQPGQSLTLIATANQGSEATYESGFVIDKFPISRPNLTFSTLTVSNMSPEDSSIYLCSVEGETGANVLTFGAGSRLTVL.